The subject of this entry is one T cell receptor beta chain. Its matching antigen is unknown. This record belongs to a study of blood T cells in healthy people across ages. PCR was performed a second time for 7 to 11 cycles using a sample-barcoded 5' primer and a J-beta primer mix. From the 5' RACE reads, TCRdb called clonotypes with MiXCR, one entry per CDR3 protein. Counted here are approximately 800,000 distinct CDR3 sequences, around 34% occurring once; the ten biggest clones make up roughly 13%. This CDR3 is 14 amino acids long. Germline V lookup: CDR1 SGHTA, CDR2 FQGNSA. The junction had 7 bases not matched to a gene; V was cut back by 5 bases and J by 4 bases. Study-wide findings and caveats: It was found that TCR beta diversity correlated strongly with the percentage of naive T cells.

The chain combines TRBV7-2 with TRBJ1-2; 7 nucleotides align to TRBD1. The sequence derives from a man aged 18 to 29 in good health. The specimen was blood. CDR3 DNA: TGTGCCAGCAGCGTGAAGGGACAGACCTATGGCTACACCTTC. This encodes CASSVKGQTYGYTF.